These 18 T cell receptor beta chains originate from one sample sequenced in a study of spatial heterogeneity in lung cancer. Each CDR3 protein gets one entry after TCRdb re-called the 5' RACE reads with MiXCR. The sample has about 22,000 distinct CDR3 sequences, 4.5% to 7% seen once. Documented time point: sample taken at primary tumor resection. Material: PBMCs, obtained at surgery. The receptor set was obtained from a male donor with early-stage non-small cell lung cancer.

The chain is built from TRBV7-2 and TRBJ2-7, with 10 bases lining up with TRBD2. Trimming removed 5 bases from V and 2 bases from J; junction bases left unmatched: 6. Germline V gene sequence: CDR1 SGHTA, CDR2 FQGNSA. The CDR3 contains 15 residues. The DNA for the CDR3 is TGTGCCAGCAGCCCCTTTAGCGGGAGGACCTACGAGCAGTACTTC. It codes for CASSPFSGRTYEQYF.

This clonotype came up many times. CDR3 nucleotide sequence: TGTGCCAGCAGCCTCCAGACTAACTATGGCTACACCTTC. Its protein product is CASSLQTNYGYTF. The J gene is TRBJ1-2, the V gene TRBV7-8; D remains ambiguous. The V end was cut by 5 bases, the J end by 0 bases, with 7 bases between. Germline CDR1 reads SGHVS; CDR2 reads FQNEAQ. The CDR3 is made up of 13 amino acids.

This clonotype was counted a few times. The gene calls are TRBV28 and TRBJ2-2, with D perhaps TRBD1 or TRBD2 (5 bases each). The germline gives CDR1 MDHEN, CDR2 SYDVKM. V was shortened by 7 bases and J by 3 bases, with 12 bases between the two germline ends. This CDR3 spans 14 amino acids. DNA for the CDR3: TGTGCCAGCATCTCCGGGACCTACACCGGGGAGCTGTTTTTT. Translated, it gives CASISGTYTGELFF.

This clonotype was seen ten or more times. V gene TRBV29-1 combines with J gene TRBJ1-2, with D possibly matching TRBD1 (6 bases). The V gene lost 4 bases and the J gene lost 3 bases, with 12 bases spanning the gap. The CDR3 contains 13 residues. CDR1 SQVTM and CDR2 ANQGSEA come from the germline V gene. CDR3 residues: CSVAQDRHYGYTF. CDR3 sequence (DNA): TGCAGCGTTGCCCAAGACAGGCACTATGGCTACACCTTC.

This clonotype has only a few counts. The chain has TRBV5-1 and TRBJ2-7; 9 bases agree with TRBD1. Germline assignment: CDR1 SGHRS and CDR2 YFSETQ. CDR3 length equals 16 residues. Trimming cost V 2 bases and J 3 bases; bases outside gene matches: 9. The CDR3: CASSLLPGQGHYEQYF. In DNA, the CDR3 is TGCGCCAGCAGCTTACTACCGGGACAGGGACACTACGAGCAGTACTTC.

This clonotype was counted at least ten times. The chain joins TRBV30 to TRBJ2-6; weak D call: TRBD2 (5 bases). The CDR3 spans 17 residues. Per the germline V gene, CDR1 is GTSNPN and CDR2 is SVGIG (reference sequence). Trimming pared 2 bases from V and 0 bases from J, leaving 14 bases between. CDR3 DNA: TGTGCCTGGAGTCGGGGAAGACTTAGCTCTGGGGCCAACGTCCTGACTTTC. As protein: CAWSRGRLSSGANVLTF. Full variable domain (remainder filled in from reference TRBV30 and TRBJ2-6): SQTIHQWPATLVQPVGSPLSLECTVEGTSNPNLYWYRQAAGRGLQLLFYSVGIGQISSEVPQNLSASRPQDRQFILSSKKLLLSDSGFYLCAWSRGRLSSGANVLTFGAGSRLTVL.

At least ten counts were recorded for this clonotype. The chain uses TRBV29-1 and TRBJ2-5; 7 nucleotides match TRBD2. This CDR3 is built from 15 residues. CDR1 is SQVTM and CDR2 is ANQGSEA in the germline V gene. V was clipped by 4 bases and J by 3 bases; unmatched bases: 11. The CDR3 region is CSVVPGTTNEETQYF. The CDR3 region has the DNA TGCAGCGTTGTCCCCGGGACTACAAATGAAGAGACCCAGTACTTC.

This sequence joins TRBV5-1 and TRBJ2-1, with 10 bases matching TRBD2. With V trimmed by 4 bases and J by 9 bases, 13 bases remained unmatched. The CDR3 extends over 16 amino acids. Germline V gene sequence: CDR1 SGHRS, CDR2 YFSETQ. CDR3 amino acids: CASSHHSSGGTGEQFF. CDR3 in DNA: TGCGCCAGCAGCCACCACTCTAGCGGGGGAACTGGTGAGCAGTTCTTC. Using reference TRBV5-1 and TRBJ2-1 for the parts outside the CDR3, the full variable domain is KAGVTQTPRYLIKTRGQQVTLSCSPISGHRSVSWYQQTPGQGLQFLFEYFSETQRNKGNFPGRFSGRQFSNSRSEMNVSTLELGDSALYLCASSHHSSGGTGEQFFGPGTRLTVL.

This clonotype was seen a few times. The chain joins TRBV7-8 to TRBJ2-5, with D maybe TRBD1 (5 bases). CDR3 size: 16 residues. V was cut by 5 bases and J by 1 base, with 17 bases left in between. The germline V gene has CDR1 SGHVS and CDR2 FQNEAQ. CDR3 nucleotide sequence: TGTGCCAGCAGCCCAACAGGTCGGCTTGTCCAAGAGACCCAGTACTTC. Translation gives CASSPTGRLVQETQYF.

Many counts were recorded for this clonotype. The CDR3 region is CATSPIGRAPNTGELFF. As DNA, the CDR3 is TGTGCCACCAGTCCTATTGGGAGGGCTCCGAACACCGGGGAGCTGTTTTTT. The J gene is TRBJ2-2, the V gene TRBV24-1; 7 bases agree with TRBD2. Trimming took 6 bases from V and 0 from J; bases not matched to a gene: 9. Germline values: CDR1 KGHDR, CDR2 SFDVKD. This CDR3 has 17 residues.

In this sample, this clonotype turned up many times. The V call is TRBV7-2, the J call TRBJ1-2; D remains unclear. Deletions cut 1 base from V and 4 bases from J, with 7 bases between. CDR1 and CDR2 (germline): SGHTA, FQGNSA. The CDR3 consists of 13 residues. In DNA form, the CDR3 reads TGTGCCAGCAGCTTAGGACTAGGCTATGGCTACACCTTC. Protein sequence: CASSLGLGYGYTF.

Many counts were recorded for this clonotype. This chain links TRBV5-1 with TRBJ2-3; the D is unclear. There are 13 residues in the CDR3. Per germline, CDR1 SGHRS and CDR2 YFSETQ. Trimming left V 4 bases short and J 0 bases short, with 6 bases between. Here the CDR3 DNA reads TGCGCCAGCAGCCCCGGGAGCACAGATACGCAGTATTTT. As protein: CASSPGSTDTQYF.

This clonotype was seen only a few times. The chain is built from TRBV12-5 and TRBJ2-3; 10 nucleotides agree with TRBD2. Per the germline V gene, CDR1 is LGHNT and CDR2 is FRNRAP. This CDR3 contains 16 residues. After removal of 7 bases from V and 1 base from J, the junction contained 8 bases not matched to a gene. The chain's CDR3 is CASALPGTSGTDTQYF. The CDR3 bases are TGTGCTAGTGCCCTCCCCGGGACTAGCGGCACAGATACGCAGTATTTT.

There are many counts of this clonotype. V gene TRBV12-3 or TRBV12-4 combines with J gene TRBJ1-2, with 8 bases lining up with TRBD1. V lost 6 bases and J lost 8; bases outside the gene matches: 8. The CDR3 is 13 amino acids. CDR3 nucleotide sequence: TGTGCCAGCAGCAGTACAGGGGGAGAAGGCTACACCTTC. Translated: CASSSTGGEGYTF.

This clonotype occurred many times. This chain joins TRBV24-1 and TRBJ2-7; D is possibly TRBD2 (5 bases). V lost 4 bases, J lost 0 bases, and 15 bases lay in between. This CDR3 has 16 residues. CDR1 and CDR2 (germline): KGHDR, SFDVKD. CDR3: CATSDPGKPSSYEQYF. CDR3 in DNA: TGTGCCACCAGTGACCCGGGGAAACCCAGCTCCTACGAGCAGTACTTC.

Comment on this clonotype: This sequence may be a read error, since a much larger clone differs from it by one base. The genes are TRBV28 and TRBJ2-7; D is ambiguous. The CDR3 extends over 12 amino acids. Germline loops: CDR1 MDHEN, CDR2 SYDVKM. In DNA, the CDR3 is TGTGCCAGCAGTTCTCAGACCTACGAGCAGTGCTTC. Translated, it gives CASSSQTYEQCF. The variable domain in full, with the rest retrieved from reference TRBV28 and TRBJ2-7, is DVKVTQSSRYLVKRTGEKVFLECVQDMDHENMFWYRQDPGLGLRLIYFSYDVKMKEKGDIPEGYSVSREKKERFSLILESASTNQTSMYLCASSSQTYEQCFGPGTRLTVT.

The sample holds many counts of this clonotype. V and J are TRBV5-1 and TRBJ2-7; D possibly corresponds to TRBD2 (6 bases). V was pared by 0 bases and J by 2 bases, with 12 bases between. This CDR3 is built from 15 residues. CDR1 SGHRS and CDR2 YFSETQ come from the germline V gene. The CDR3 region is CASSLDGGNPYEQYF. CDR3 nucleotides: TGCGCCAGCAGCTTGGACGGAGGGAATCCCTACGAGCAGTACTTC. Drawing the rest from reference TRBV5-1 and TRBJ2-7, the complete variable domain is KAGVTQTPRYLIKTRGQQVTLSCSPISGHRSVSWYQQTPGQGLQFLFEYFSETQRNKGNFPGRFSGRQFSNSRSEMNVSTLELGDSALYLCASSLDGGNPYEQYFGPGTRLTVT.

This clonotype has ten or more counts. The CDR3 bases are TGTGCCAGCAACTTGGCTCTTCGGGGAGGATCACCCCTCCACTTT. It specifies CASNLALRGGSPLHF. V usage is TRBV6-1 and J usage is TRBJ1-6; no definite D call. This CDR3 region has 15 residues. CDR1 is MNHNS, CDR2 SASEGT, per germline. V gave up 7 bases and J gave up 10 bases, with 20 bases separating them.